This record looks at one T cell receptor (beta chain) sequence and its context. Measured with immunoSEQ multiplex PCR; TCRdb has only the in-frame clones, and not every one. The table shows about 31,000 clones, with around 90% occurring only once. This sample is part of a study of PD-1 and CTLA-4 blockade in melanoma. With 0 bases removed from V and 7 bases from J, the gap between germline ends came to 12 bases. The CDR3 covers 15 residues. The V gene's germline CDR1 is SGHAT and CDR2 FQNNGV. The sequences come from CD8+ T cells from peripheral blood, collected from a patient given anti-PD-1 treatment. This sequence joins TRBV11-2 and TRBJ2-2; a weak D match, TRBD2 (6 bases). This TCR was sampled from a human donor with melanoma. In DNA form, the CDR3 reads TGTGCCAGCAGCTTAGAAGTGGAGGGATTCGGGGAGCTGTTTTTT. Its protein product is CASSLEVEGFGELFF.